This TCR beta chain emerged from a study of shared clonotypes between healthy human individuals (dated by TCRdb to about 2020). A note on the overall study: Two women and a few men aged 18 to 49 years were included in the cohort. Per donor, three plates each were used for CD4 naive and CD4 memory, two for CD8 naive, and one for CD8 memory. Each donor's leukapheresis produced roughly between about 0.8 and 8.9 billion PBMCs. Libraries were prepared and TCR repertoires were sequenced by different laboratories using diverse techniques, in order to increase sequencing depth and limit assay-specific biases. To estimate repertoire size and how much clonotypes are shared between individuals, the study performed deep sequencing of blood TCR repertoires from about five healthy adults.

Turning to this clone: Its antigen is currently not known. Base qualities were left out, and no much larger clone turns up one base away.

Using the deep immunoSEQ assay, multiplex PCR amplified TCR CDR3 regions from genomic DNA. Genomic DNA extracted from each cell subset was distributed evenly over all wells of several immunoSEQ 96-well plates, and each plate served as one replicate. For sorted subsets, each replicate PCR was loaded with 200 to 250 ng genomic DNA, equivalent to about 30,000 T cell genomes. Purified libraries were measured with a Qubit 3.0 fluorometer, size-checked on a Bioanalyzer 2100, and measured again with the KAPA Library Quantification kit. Every immunoSEQ 96-well plate was sequenced on a separate single-read 150-cycle Illumina NextSeq 550 flow cell. The original methods were these. Because the immunoSEQ output held only junctional sequences and lacked quality scores, the filtering could not match the filtering applied to full-length reads. To assign V/J genes and CDR3, sequences were annotated against IMGT germline references using PyIR, a Python wrapper for IgBLAST v1.9. Reads with weak V/J assignments (E-value above 1e-6), missing CDR3, stop codons, out-of-frame junctions, or ambiguous translated residues were removed. V3J clonotypes were defined by identical inferred V gene, J gene, and CDR3 amino acid sequence. Percentage overlap between repertoires was calculated by dividing the number of shared unique clonotypes by the size of the smaller repertoire. RTK rarefaction, the Chao1 estimator, and Recon v2.1 estimates of unobserved clonotypes were used to assess repertoire richness. Generation probabilities for all TCRbeta clonotypes obtained by the gDNA method from a handful of donors were computed using OLGA. Not all clones reach the TCRdb copy of this immuneACCESS table, which keeps in-frame sequences only. Checked studies attribute under half of the gap to unresolved V genes and leave the rest unexplained. D and trimming were read from the DNA, whereas the V and J calls and clone size are those reported in that table. The sample records about 580,000 clones, about 98% of which are singletons. Less than 0.35% of the sample belongs to the ten largest clones.

The paper's findings and limits, for the study overall: Larger estimated clonotype richness was generally found for naive subsets than for memory subsets. Because the study included only a small number of donors, the genetic and exposure-history diversity represented was limited. Incomplete sequencing was indicated by rarefaction of sorted-subset datasets, despite the large sequencing depth. When a few donors were compared, the shared fraction of clonotypes was about 5.4% for naive CD4, 3% to 4% for naive CD8, 2% to 2.5% for memory CD4, and around 0.4% for memory CD8. Sampling was restricted to blood, and TCR repertoires in tissues likely differ from the TCR repertoires found in blood. Pairwise subsampling indicated that sequencing depth was expected to affect the degree of clonotype sharing among donors. Compared with non-shared clonotypes, the clonotypes found in all four sorted-subset donors had higher generation probabilities.

CD8 naive samples were CD45RO-negative cells positively selected for CCR7, giving a CD45RA+CCR7+ population that excluded TemRA cells. The donors were healthy, HIV-negative adults who had no recently reported acute infections or vaccinations. All donors were Caucasian adults living in Nashville, Tennessee, USA. After blood collection by leukapheresis, PBMCs were isolated using Ficoll-Histopaque density gradient centrifugation and then cryopreserved in the vapor phase of liquid nitrogen. Analytical flow cytometry was used to check the purity and quantity of every magnetically sorted T cell population. Each sorted fraction had its genomic DNA isolated and then quantified by UV absorbance on a Nanodrop 2000c. Relative to germline, V is 5 bases shorter and J is 8 bases shorter, with 16 bases between their ends. Taken from cysteine to phenylalanine, the CDR3 has 13 residues. The CDR3 DNA has 39 bases and is translated from base 1. The germline V gene specifies SQVTM as CDR1 and ANQGSEA as CDR2.

Sample: naive CD8+ T cells sorted from blood. Explained via the paper, the cell subset or site label denotes: CD45RA+CCR7+. The chain uses TRBV29-1 and TRBJ2-1; D gene: possibly TRBD2, on 6 matching bases. The TCR sequence derives from a man younger than 40 in good health. The CDR3 protein is CSVLRDSGDEQFF. The nucleotide sequence is given as TGCAGCGTTCTCCGGGACTCCGGGGATGAGCAGTTCTTC.